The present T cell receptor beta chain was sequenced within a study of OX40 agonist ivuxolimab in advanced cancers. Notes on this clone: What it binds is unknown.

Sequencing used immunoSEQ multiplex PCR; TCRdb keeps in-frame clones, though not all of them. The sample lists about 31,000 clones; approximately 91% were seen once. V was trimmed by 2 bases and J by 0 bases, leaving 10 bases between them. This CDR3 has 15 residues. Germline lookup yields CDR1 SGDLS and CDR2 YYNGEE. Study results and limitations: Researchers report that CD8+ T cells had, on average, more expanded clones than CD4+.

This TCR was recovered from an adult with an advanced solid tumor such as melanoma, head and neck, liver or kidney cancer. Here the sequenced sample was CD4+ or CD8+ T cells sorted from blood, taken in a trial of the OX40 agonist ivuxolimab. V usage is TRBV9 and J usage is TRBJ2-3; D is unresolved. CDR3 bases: TGTGCCAGCAGCGTGGCGGTGGTGAGCACAGATACGCAGTATTTT. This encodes CASSVAVVSTDTQYF.